This T cell receptor (beta chain) is from a study of tumor and adjacent non-tumor tissue in lung cancer. Study-wide findings and caveats: Top 100 clones took a larger repertoire share in normal lung.

The library came from three nested PCR rounds adapted from ARM-PCR protocols. One entry per CDR3 protein results from TCRdb running MiXCR on the multiplex PCR reads. The sample lists 90,000 to 120,000 distinct CDR3 sequences; less than 75% were seen once. Regarding this clonotype: Its antigen remains unknown.

RNA was extracted from bulk tissue without any cell sorting. Distant lung tissue was collected more than 3 cm away from the tumor edge. Sequencing was performed on distant non-tumor lung tissue. The receptor was isolated from a man younger than 45 with non-small cell lung cancer.

This CDR3 reads CASSRRGGMSTDTQYF. CDR3 in DNA: TGTGCCAGCAGCAGACGGGGCGGGATGAGCACAGATACGCAGTATTTT. V gene TRBV11-2 combines with J gene TRBJ2-3, with D possibly being TRBD2 (6 bases). With 5 bases removed from V and 0 bases from J, the gap between germline ends came to 15 bases. Germline CDR1 SGHAT, CDR2 FQNNGV. CDR3 length equals 16 residues.